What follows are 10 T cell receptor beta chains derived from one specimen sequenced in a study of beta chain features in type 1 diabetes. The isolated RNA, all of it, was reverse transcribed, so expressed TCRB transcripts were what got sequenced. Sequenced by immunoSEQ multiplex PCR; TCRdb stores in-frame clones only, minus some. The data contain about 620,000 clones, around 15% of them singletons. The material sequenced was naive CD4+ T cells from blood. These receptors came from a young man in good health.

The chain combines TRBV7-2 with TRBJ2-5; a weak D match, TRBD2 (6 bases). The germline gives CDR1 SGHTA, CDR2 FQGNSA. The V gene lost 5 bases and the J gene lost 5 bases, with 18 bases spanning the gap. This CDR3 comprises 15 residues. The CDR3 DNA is TGTGCCAGCAGCCGCCAGGGAGGCGTAAAGGAGACCCAGTACTTC. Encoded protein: CASSRQGGVKETQYF.

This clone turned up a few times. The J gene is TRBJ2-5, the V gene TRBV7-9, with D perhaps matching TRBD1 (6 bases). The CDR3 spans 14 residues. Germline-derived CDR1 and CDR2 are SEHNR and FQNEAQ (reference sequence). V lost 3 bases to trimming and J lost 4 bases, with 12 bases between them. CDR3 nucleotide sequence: TGTGCCAGCAGCTTCGACAGGCTTCTAGAGACCCAGTACTTC. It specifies CASSFDRLLETQYF. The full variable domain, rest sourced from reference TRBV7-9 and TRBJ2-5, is DTGVSQNPRHKITKRGQNVTFRCDPISEHNRLYWYRQTLGQGPEFLTYFQNEAQLEKSRLLSDRFSAERPKGSFSTLEIQRTEQGDSAMYLCASSFDRLLETQYFGPGTRLLVL.

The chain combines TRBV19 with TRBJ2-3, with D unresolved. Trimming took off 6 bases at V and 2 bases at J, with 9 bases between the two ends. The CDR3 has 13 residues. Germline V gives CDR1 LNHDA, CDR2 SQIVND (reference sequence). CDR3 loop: CASRVGSTDTQYF. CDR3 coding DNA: TGTGCCAGTAGGGTAGGATCCACAGATACGCAGTATTTT. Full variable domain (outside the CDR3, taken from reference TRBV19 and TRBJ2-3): DGGITQSPKYLFRKEGQNVTLSCEQNLNHDAMYWYRQDPGQGLRLIYYSQIVNDFQKGDIAEGYSVSREKKESFPLTVTSAQKNPTAFYLCASRVGSTDTQYFGPGTRLTVL.

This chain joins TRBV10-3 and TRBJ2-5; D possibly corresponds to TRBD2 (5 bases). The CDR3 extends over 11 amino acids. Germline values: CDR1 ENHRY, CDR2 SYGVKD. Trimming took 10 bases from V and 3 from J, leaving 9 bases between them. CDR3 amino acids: CATRAEETQYF. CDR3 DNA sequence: TGTGCCACCCGAGCGGAAGAGACCCAGTACTTC.

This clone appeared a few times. The CDR3 loop reads CASSPRGGGTGEQYF. The CDR3 DNA reads TGTGCCAGCAGCCCCCGGGGAGGGGGTACAGGCGAGCAGTACTTC. The chain uses TRBV7-9 and TRBJ2-7; tentative D call: TRBD2 (7 bases). The CDR3 totals 15 residues. Trimming cost V 5 bases and J 6 bases, with 20 bases left between them. Germline V lookup: CDR1 SEHNR, CDR2 FQNEAQ (reference sequence).

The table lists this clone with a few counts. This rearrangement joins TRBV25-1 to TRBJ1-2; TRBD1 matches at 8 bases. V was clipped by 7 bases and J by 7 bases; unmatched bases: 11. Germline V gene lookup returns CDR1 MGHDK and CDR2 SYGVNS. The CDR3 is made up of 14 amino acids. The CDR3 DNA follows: TGTGCCAGCACAACAGGGGGAGTTGTCGGTGGCTACACCTTC. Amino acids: CASTTGGVVGGYTF.

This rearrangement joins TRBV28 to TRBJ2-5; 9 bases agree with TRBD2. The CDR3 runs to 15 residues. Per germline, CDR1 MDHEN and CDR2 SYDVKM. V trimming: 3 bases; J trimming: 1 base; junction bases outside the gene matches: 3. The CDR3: CASSLVAGVQETQYF. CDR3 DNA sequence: TGTGCCAGCAGTTTGGTAGCGGGGGTCCAAGAGACCCAGTACTTC.

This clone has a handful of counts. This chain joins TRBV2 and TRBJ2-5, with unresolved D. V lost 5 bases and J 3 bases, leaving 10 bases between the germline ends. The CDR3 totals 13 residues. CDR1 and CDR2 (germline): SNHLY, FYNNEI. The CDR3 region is CASSQNREETQYF. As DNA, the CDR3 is TGTGCCAGCAGTCAGAATAGGGAAGAGACCCAGTACTTC.

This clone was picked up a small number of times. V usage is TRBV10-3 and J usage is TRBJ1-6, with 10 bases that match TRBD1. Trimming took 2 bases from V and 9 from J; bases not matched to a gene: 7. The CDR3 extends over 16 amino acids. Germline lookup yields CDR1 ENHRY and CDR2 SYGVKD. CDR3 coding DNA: TGTGCCATCAGTGAGGCGGTAGGGACAGGGGCTTCACCCCTCCACTTT. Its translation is CAISEAVGTGASPLHF.

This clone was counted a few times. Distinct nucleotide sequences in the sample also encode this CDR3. The CDR3 loop reads CASSYQGSSYEQYF. The CDR3 region has the DNA TGTGCCAGCAGTTACCAGGGCAGCTCCTACGAGCAGTACTTC. This chain links TRBV6-5 with TRBJ2-7, with D possibly being TRBD1 (5 bases). There are 14 residues in the CDR3. Per the germline V gene, CDR1 is MNHEY and CDR2 is SVGAGI. V was clipped by 2 bases and J by 0 bases, with 8 bases between them.